Below are 2 T cell receptor beta chains sequenced from a single sample in a study of cytomegalovirus exposure and HLA in healthy donors. This PCR relied on a set of 60 Vbeta primers and 13 Jbeta primers. Some clones are missing from TCRdb's copy, which holds only in-frame ones; the method was immunoSEQ multiplex PCR. The sample has about 65,000 clones, and its top ten clones hold about a sixth. Sequenced sample: PBMCs. The receptor source for this set is a boy younger than 18 in good health and CMV-seronegative.

The chain uses TRBV5-1 and TRBJ2-2; 10 bases line up with TRBD2. V was pared by 5 bases and J by 3 bases, with 4 bases of the junction left unmatched. This CDR3 region has 15 residues. The germline V gene encodes CDR1 SGHRS and CDR2 YFSETQ. The CDR3 region has the DNA TGCGCCAGCAGTCCCGGGACTAGCGACACCGGGGAGCTGTTTTTT. As protein: CASSPGTSDTGELFF.

The chain couples TRBV6-6 to TRBJ2-7; 8 positions agree with TRBD1. The CDR3 is made up of 13 amino acids. Trimming removed 7 bases from V and 3 bases from J; junction bases left unmatched: 5. The V gene's germline CDR1 is MNHNY and CDR2 SVGAGI (reference sequence). CDR3 DNA: TGTGCCAGCACTCAGGGGGCGAGCTACGAGCAGTACTTC. It is translated as CASTQGASYEQYF.